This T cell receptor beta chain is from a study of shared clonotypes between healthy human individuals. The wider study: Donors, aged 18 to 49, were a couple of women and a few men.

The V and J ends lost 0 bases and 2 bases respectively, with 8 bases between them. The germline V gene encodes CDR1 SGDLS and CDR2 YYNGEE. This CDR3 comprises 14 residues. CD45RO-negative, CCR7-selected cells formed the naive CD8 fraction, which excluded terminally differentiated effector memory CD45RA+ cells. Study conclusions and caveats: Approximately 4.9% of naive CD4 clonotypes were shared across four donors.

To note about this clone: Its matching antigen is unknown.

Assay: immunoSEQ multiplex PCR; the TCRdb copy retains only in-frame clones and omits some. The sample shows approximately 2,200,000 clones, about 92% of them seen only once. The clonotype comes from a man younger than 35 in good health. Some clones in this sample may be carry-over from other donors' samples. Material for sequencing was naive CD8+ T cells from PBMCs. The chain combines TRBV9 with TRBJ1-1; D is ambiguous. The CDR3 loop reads CASSVVRTNTEAFF. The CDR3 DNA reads TGTGCCAGCAGCGTAGTTAGGACCAACACTGAAGCTTTCTTT.